Shown below are 19 T cell receptor beta chains from a single sample sequenced in a study of T cell changes during pregnancy in multiple sclerosis. Assay used: immunoSEQ multiplex PCR; TCRdb lists only in-frame clones, some missing. This table holds more than 65,000 clones, roughly 96% found once. Sequencing used peripheral blood, obtained in the second trimester of pregnancy. These receptors were collected from a female donor with multiple sclerosis, enrolled in a pregnancy study.

This clone showed up just once. The chain links TRBV30 to TRBJ1-1, with unresolved D. The V gene lost 5 bases and the J gene lost 4 bases, with 14 bases spanning the gap. Germline V gene lookup returns CDR1 GTSNPN and CDR2 SVGIG (reference sequence). The CDR3 is 13 amino acids. The CDR3 protein is CAWGRASGTEAFF. CDR3 DNA: TGTGCCTGGGGGAGGGCCAGCGGCACTGAAGCTTTCTTT. The variable domain in full, completed from reference TRBV30 and TRBJ1-1, reads SQTIHQWPATLVQPVGSPLSLECTVEGTSNPNLYWYRQAAGRGLQLLFYSVGIGQISSEVPQNLSASRPQDRQFILSSKKLLLSDSGFYLCAWGRASGTEAFFGQGTRLTVV.

V and J are TRBV11-2 and TRBJ1-2; D call uncertain. V was pared by 5 bases and J by 8 bases, with 15 bases between. The CDR3 has 13 amino acids. Germline V lookup: CDR1 SGHAT, CDR2 FQNNGV. In DNA, the CDR3 is TGTGCCAGCAGCCCCGAGGGAAGAGGCGGCTACACCTTC. Translating gives CASSPEGRGGYTF.

The chain recombines TRBV7-9 with TRBJ2-7; 8 positions agree with TRBD1. The V gene end was trimmed by 4 bases and the J gene end by 4 bases; junction bases not matched to a gene: 15. CDR3 size: 17 residues. Germline V gene data show CDR1 as SEHNR and CDR2 as FQNEAQ (reference sequence). The CDR3 DNA follows: TGTGCCAGCAGCTCCCTTAGTCTGCGGACAGGGCAATACGAGCAGTACTTC. Protein: CASSSLSLRTGQYEQYF.

The chain recombines TRBV6-1 with TRBJ2-3; tentatively, D is TRBD2 (8 bases). Between the trimmed V and J ends, which lost 3 bases and 6 bases, there was a span of 19 bases. The germline V gene encodes CDR1 MNHNS and CDR2 SASEGT. This CDR3 is 16 amino acids long. CDR3 amino acids: CASSDALGGGGDTQYF. The CDR3 DNA reads TGTGCCAGCAGTGACGCCCTAGGGGGCGGGGGGGATACGCAGTATTTT.

The V gene is TRBV6-5, the J gene TRBJ1-4; D is undetermined. The CDR3 covers 13 residues. V lost 6 bases, J lost 4 bases, and 9 bases lay in between. Germline CDR1 MNHEY, CDR2 SVGAGI. The chain's CDR3 is CASSSSLNEKLFF. DNA of the CDR3: TGTGCCAGCAGCTCGTCACTTAATGAAAAACTGTTTTTT.

The chain is built from TRBV27 and TRBJ2-3; 9 bases are shared with TRBD2. The CDR3 loop spans 15 amino acids. Germline V gene lookup returns CDR1 MNHEY and CDR2 SMNVEV (reference sequence). Trimming took 4 bases from V and 1 from J; bases not matched to a gene: 3. The CDR3 loop is CASSYRGRGTDTQYF. As DNA, the CDR3 is TGTGCCAGCAGTTATCGCGGGAGGGGCACAGATACGCAGTATTTT.

This clone appeared a single time. The CDR3: CASSEGSGPTDTQYF. CDR3 sequence (DNA): TGTGCCAGCAGTGAAGGAAGCGGACCCACAGATACGCAGTATTTT. This chain uses TRBV2 with TRBJ2-3; maybe TRBD2 (5 bases). The germline V and J ends were trimmed by 1 base and 2 bases, with 10 bases remaining between them. This CDR3 region has 15 residues. Germline CDR1 reads SNHLY; CDR2 reads FYNNEI.

This chain links TRBV7-2 with TRBJ2-7, with 9 bases lining up with TRBD2. This CDR3 has 16 amino acids. The J segment lost 0 bases and the V segment lost 7 bases, leaving 10 bases of the junction unmatched. Looked up from germline, CDR1 is SGHTA and CDR2 is FQGNSA. This chain's CDR3 is CASTLGGGRVSYEQYF. In nucleotides, the CDR3 is TGTGCCAGCACCTTGGGAGGCGGGAGGGTCTCCTACGAGCAGTACTTC.

The chain combines TRBV28 with TRBJ2-6; TRBD1 agrees at 7 bases. Germline CDR1 is MDHEN and CDR2 is SYDVKM. CDR3 length: 16 amino acids. V was pared by 3 bases and J by 4 bases, with 6 bases of the junction left unmatched. The CDR3 coding sequence is TGTGCCAGCAGTTTCTCCACAGGGGTAGGGGCCAACGTCCTGACTTTC. Residues: CASSFSTGVGANVLTF.

The V call is TRBV9, the J call TRBJ1-1, with TRBD1 matching over 7 bases. This CDR3 contains 14 residues. V lost 0 bases and J lost 3; bases outside the gene matches: 2. Germline values: CDR1 SGDLS, CDR2 YYNGEE. This CDR3 reads CASSVGGGYTEAFF. The CDR3 DNA is TGTGCCAGCAGCGTAGGAGGGGGCTACACTGAAGCTTTCTTT.

This chain connects TRBV19 to TRBJ2-2; D is undetermined. Per the germline V gene, CDR1 is LNHDA and CDR2 is SQIVND (reference sequence). V shed 7 bases and J shed 1 base, with 16 bases lying between them. CDR3 size: 16 residues. The CDR3 coding sequence is TGTGCCAGTATTCCTAACCTACCCTTGAACACCGGGGAGCTGTTTTTT. It yields the protein CASIPNLPLNTGELFF.

This sequence joins TRBV5-1 and TRBJ2-3; 10 positions match TRBD1. Germline CDR1 SGHRS, CDR2 YFSETQ. The trim removed 0 bases at V and 4 bases at J, leaving 5 bases unmatched. This CDR3 region has 16 residues. CDR3 protein: CASSLDPGQGSDTQYF. The DNA for the CDR3 is TGCGCCAGCAGCTTGGATCCGGGACAGGGGTCAGATACGCAGTATTTT.

The J gene is TRBJ2-7, the V gene TRBV5-1, with 7 bases that match TRBD2. Per the germline V gene, CDR1 is SGHRS and CDR2 is YFSETQ. V lost 5 bases and J lost 0; bases outside the gene matches: 5. The CDR3 sequence is 14 residues long. CDR3 loop: CASRPSGTSYEQYF. The CDR3 DNA reads as TGCGCCAGCAGACCGAGCGGGACCTCCTACGAGCAGTACTTC.

This chain joins TRBV7-6 and TRBJ2-3; 10 positions agree with TRBD2. CDR3 length equals 16 residues. Trimming removed 5 bases from V and 2 bases from J; junction bases left unmatched: 7. Germline CDR1 reads SGHVS; CDR2 reads FNYEAQ. The CDR3 is CASSARSGRFTDTQYF. The CDR3 DNA reads as TGTGCCAGCAGCGCCCGTAGCGGGAGGTTCACAGATACGCAGTATTTT.

The V and J genes are TRBV28 and TRBJ1-5; 7 bases are shared with TRBD1. Unmatched junction bases numbered 7, after V lost 5 bases and J lost 6 bases. Germline lookup yields CDR1 MDHEN and CDR2 SYDVKM. This CDR3 has 14 amino acids. The CDR3 DNA follows: TGTGCCAGCAGTGTAAACAGGGGTTTTCAGCCCCAGCATTTT. This sequence encodes CASSVNRGFQPQHF. The entire variable domain, with the rest obtained from reference TRBV28 and TRBJ1-5, is as follows: DVKVTQSSRYLVKRTGEKVFLECVQDMDHENMFWYRQDPGLGLRLIYFSYDVKMKEKGDIPEGYSVSREKKERFSLILESASTNQTSMYLCASSVNRGFQPQHFGDGTRLSIL.

This clone was seen a few times. The CDR3 DNA reads TGTGCCAGCAGTTTAACAGGGACTGAGCAGTTCTTC. Translating it yields CASSLTGTEQFF. V usage is TRBV27 and J usage is TRBJ2-1; D is possibly TRBD1 (6 bases). Germline CDR1 reads MNHEY; CDR2 reads SMNVEV (reference sequence). V dropped 2 bases and J dropped 9 bases, with 8 bases sitting between them. The CDR3 runs 12 residues.

V gene TRBV27 combines with J gene TRBJ2-5; perhaps TRBD1 as D (5 bases). The germline CDR1 and CDR2 sequences are MNHEY and SMNVEV (reference sequence). The CDR3 is made up of 14 amino acids. The V end was cut by 3 bases, the J end by 7 bases, with 15 bases between. DNA of the CDR3: TGTGCCAGCAGTTTTGCAGGGAAAGAGGTGACCCAGTACTTC. This sequence encodes CASSFAGKEVTQYF.

This clone was counted a single time. The V and J genes are TRBV2 and TRBJ1-5; TRBD1 agrees at 7 bases. The germline V gene encodes CDR1 SNHLY and CDR2 FYNNEI. Trimming took 7 bases from V and 0 from J; bases not matched to a gene: 6. The CDR3 is 15 residues long. The CDR3 DNA follows: TGTGCCAGCATCCTAGGGACAGTTAGCAATCAGCCCCAGCATTTT. Translated: CASILGTVSNQPQHF. Full variable domain (missing parts from reference TRBV2 and TRBJ1-5): EPEVTQTPSHQVTQMGQEVILRCVPISNHLYFYWYRQILGQKVEFLVSFYNNEISEKSEIFDDQFSVERPDGSNFTLKIRSTKLEDSAMYFCASILGTVSNQPQHFGDGTRLSIL.

The V call is TRBV4-1, the J call TRBJ2-7, with D uncertain. Germline lookup yields CDR1 MGHRA and CDR2 YSYEKL. Trimming took off 0 bases at V and 1 base at J, with 10 bases between the two ends. The CDR3 is 15 residues long. CDR3 region: CASSQDVRASYEQYF. The CDR3 region has the DNA TGCGCCAGCAGCCAAGATGTGAGAGCTTCCTACGAGCAGTACTTC.